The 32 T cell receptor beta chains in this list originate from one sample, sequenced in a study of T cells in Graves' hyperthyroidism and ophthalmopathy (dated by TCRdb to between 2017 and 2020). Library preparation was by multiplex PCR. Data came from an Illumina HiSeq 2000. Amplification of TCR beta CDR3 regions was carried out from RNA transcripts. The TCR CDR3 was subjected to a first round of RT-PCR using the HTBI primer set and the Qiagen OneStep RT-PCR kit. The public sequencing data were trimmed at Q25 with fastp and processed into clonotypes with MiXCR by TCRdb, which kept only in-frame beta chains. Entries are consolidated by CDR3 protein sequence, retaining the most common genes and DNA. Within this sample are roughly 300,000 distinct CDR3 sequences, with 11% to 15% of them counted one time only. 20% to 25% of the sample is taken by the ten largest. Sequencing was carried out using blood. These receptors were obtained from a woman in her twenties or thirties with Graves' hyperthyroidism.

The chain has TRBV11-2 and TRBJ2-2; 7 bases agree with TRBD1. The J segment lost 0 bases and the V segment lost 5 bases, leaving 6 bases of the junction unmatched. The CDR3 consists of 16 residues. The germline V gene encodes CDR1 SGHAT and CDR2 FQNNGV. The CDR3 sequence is CASSPQTGSNTGELFF. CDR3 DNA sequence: TGTGCCAGCAGCCCCCAGACAGGGTCGAACACCGGGGAGCTGTTTTTT. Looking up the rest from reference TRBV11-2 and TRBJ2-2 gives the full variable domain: EAGVAQSPRYKIIEKRQSVAFWCNPISGHATLYWYQQILGQGPKLLIQFQNNGVVDDSQLPKDRFSAERLKGVDSTLKIQPAKLEDSAVYLCASSPQTGSNTGELFFGEGSRLTVL.

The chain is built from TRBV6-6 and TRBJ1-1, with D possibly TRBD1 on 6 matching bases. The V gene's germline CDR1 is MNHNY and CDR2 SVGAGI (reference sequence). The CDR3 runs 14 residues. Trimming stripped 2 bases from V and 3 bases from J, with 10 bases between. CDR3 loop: CASSYRGGHTEAFF. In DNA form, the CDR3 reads TGTGCCAGCAGTTACCGCGGGGGGCACACTGAAGCTTTCTTT.

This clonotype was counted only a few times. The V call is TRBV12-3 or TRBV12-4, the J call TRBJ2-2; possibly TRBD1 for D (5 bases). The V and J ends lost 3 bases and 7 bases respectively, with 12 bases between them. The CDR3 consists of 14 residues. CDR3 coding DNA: TGTGCCAGCAGTTTGCAAGGGGTGTTCGGGGAGCTGTTTTTT. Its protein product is CASSLQGVFGELFF.

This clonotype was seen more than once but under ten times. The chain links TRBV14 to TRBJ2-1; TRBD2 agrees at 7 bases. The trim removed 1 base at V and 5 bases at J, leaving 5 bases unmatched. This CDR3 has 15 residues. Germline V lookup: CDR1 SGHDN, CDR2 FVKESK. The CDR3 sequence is CASSQGASGNNEQFF. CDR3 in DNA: TGTGCCAGCAGCCAAGGGGCTAGCGGAAACAATGAGCAGTTCTTC.

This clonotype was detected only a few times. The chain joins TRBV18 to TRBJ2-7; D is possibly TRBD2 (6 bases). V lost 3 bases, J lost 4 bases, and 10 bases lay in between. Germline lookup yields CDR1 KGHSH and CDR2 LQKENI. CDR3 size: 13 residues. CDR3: CASSPRDLYEQYF. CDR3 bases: TGTGCCAGCTCACCGCGGGACCTTTACGAGCAGTACTTC.

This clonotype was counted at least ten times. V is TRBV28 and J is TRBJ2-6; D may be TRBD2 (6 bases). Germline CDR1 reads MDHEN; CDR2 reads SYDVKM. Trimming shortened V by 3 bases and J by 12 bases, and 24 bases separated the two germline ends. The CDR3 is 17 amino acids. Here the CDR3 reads CASSLLGEAGTQLVLTF. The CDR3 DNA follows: TGTGCCAGCAGTTTGCTTGGGGAAGCCGGGACTCAACTCGTCCTGACTTTC.

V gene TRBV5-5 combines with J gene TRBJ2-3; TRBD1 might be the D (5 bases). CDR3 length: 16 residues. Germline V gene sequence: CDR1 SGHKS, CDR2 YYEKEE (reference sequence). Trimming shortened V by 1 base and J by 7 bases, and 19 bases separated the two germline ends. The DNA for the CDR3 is TGTGCCAGCAGCTTGCACCTCCAGCAGGGCCCAAATACGCAGTATTTT. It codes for CASSLHLQQGPNTQYF. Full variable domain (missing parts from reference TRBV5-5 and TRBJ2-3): DAGVTQSPTHLIKTRGQQVTLRCSPISGHKSVSWYQQVLGQGPQFIFQYYEKEERGRGNFPDRFSARQFPNYSSELNVNALLLGDSALYLCASSLHLQQGPNTQYFGPGTRLTVL.

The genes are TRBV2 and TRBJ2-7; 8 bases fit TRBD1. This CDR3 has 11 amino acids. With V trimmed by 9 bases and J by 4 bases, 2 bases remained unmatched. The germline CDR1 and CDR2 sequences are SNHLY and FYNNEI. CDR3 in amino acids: CARRQGYEQYF. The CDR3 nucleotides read TGTGCCAGGAGACAGGGGTACGAGCAGTACTTC.

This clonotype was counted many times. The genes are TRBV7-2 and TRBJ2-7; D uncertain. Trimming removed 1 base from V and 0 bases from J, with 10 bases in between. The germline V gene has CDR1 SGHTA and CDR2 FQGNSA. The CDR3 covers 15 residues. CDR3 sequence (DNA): TGTGCCAGCAGCTTAGGGGGTAGAAACTCCTACGAGCAGTACTTC. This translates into CASSLGGRNSYEQYF.

CDR3 sequence: CASSLFFAGGPSGELFF. In DNA form, the CDR3 reads TGTGCCAGCAGTTTATTTTTTGCGGGAGGGCCGAGCGGGGAGCTGTTTTTT. V usage is TRBV28 and J usage is TRBJ2-2, with 9 bases fitting TRBD2. Germline CDR1 and CDR2: MDHEN and SYDVKM. The CDR3 covers 17 residues. With V trimmed by 1 base and J by 7 bases, 10 bases remained unmatched.

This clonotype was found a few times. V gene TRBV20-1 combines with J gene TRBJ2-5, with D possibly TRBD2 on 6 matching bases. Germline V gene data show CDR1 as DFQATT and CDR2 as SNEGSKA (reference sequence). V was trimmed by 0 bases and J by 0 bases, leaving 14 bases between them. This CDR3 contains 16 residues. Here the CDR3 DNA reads TGCAGTGCTAGAGATCTGGCGGGGCAGTACCAAGAGACCCAGTACTTC. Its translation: CSARDLAGQYQETQYF.

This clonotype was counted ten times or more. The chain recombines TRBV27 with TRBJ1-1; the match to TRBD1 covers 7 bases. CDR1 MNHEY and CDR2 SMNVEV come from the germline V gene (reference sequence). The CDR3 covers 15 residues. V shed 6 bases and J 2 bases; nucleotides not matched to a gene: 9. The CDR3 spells CASRGRTGLNTEAFF. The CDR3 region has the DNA TGTGCCAGCAGGGGACGGACAGGACTAAACACTGAAGCTTTCTTT.

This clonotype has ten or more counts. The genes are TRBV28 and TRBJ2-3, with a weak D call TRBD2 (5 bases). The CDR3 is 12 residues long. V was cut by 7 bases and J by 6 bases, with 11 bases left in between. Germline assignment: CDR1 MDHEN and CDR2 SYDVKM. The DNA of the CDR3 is TGTGCCAGCACCGAGGGTCCGGATACGCAGTATTTT. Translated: CASTEGPDTQYF.

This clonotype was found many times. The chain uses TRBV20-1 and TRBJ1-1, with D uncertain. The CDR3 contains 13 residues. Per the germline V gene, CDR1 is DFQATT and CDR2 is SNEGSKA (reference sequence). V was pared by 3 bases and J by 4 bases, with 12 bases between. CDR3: CSARVVSGTEAFF. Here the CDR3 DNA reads TGCAGTGCTAGGGTTGTCTCGGGCACTGAAGCTTTCTTT.

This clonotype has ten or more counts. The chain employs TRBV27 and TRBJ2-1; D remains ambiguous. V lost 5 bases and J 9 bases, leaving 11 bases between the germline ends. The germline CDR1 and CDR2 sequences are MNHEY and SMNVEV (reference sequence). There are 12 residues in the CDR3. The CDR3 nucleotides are TGTGCCAGCAGTCACCCGACGGGTGAGCAGTTCTTC. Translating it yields CASSHPTGEQFF.

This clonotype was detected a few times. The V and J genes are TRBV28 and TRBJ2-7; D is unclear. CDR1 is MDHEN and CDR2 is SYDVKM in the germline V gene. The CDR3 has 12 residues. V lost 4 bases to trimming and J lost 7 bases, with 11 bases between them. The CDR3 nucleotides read TGTGCCAGCAGTTATGGGGTTCGGGAGCAGTACTTC. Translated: CASSYGVREQYF.

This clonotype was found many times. The CDR3 loop is CASSGRGGWDYGYTF. The CDR3 nucleotides read TGTGCCAGCAGTGGCCGGGGGGGGTGGGACTATGGCTACACCTTC. The chain carries TRBV28 and TRBJ1-2; a weak D match, TRBD1 (5 bases). In germline, CDR1 is MDHEN, CDR2 SYDVKM. The CDR3 sequence is 15 residues long. V was clipped by 5 bases and J by 3 bases, with 16 bases between them.

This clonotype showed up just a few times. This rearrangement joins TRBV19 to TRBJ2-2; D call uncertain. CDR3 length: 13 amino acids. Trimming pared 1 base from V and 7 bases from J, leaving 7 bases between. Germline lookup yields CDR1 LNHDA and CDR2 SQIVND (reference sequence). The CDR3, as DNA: TGTGCCAGTAGTATAGGAGTGGGCGGGGAGCTGTTTTTT. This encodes CASSIGVGGELFF.

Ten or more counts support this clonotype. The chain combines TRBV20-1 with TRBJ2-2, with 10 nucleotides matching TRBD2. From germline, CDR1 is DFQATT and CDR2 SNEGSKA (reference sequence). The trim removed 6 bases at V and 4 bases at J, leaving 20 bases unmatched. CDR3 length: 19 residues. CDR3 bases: TGCAGTGCCCGGGGGACTAGCGCCAGAAGGTCGCGAGTCACCGGGGAGCTGTTTTTT. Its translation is CSARGTSARRSRVTGELFF.

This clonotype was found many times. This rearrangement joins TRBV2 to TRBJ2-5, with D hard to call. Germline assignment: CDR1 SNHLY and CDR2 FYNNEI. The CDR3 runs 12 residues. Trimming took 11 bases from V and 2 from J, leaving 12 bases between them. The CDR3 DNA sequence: TGTGCCGGACGAGGTTTTCAAGAGACCCAGTACTTC. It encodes CAGRGFQETQYF.

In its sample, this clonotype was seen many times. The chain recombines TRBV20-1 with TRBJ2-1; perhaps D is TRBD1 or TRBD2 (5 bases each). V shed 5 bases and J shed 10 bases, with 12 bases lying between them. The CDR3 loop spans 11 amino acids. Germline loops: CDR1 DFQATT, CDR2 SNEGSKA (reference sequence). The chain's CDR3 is CSARRRDEQFF. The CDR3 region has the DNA TGCAGTGCTCGACGCCGGGACGAGCAGTTCTTC.

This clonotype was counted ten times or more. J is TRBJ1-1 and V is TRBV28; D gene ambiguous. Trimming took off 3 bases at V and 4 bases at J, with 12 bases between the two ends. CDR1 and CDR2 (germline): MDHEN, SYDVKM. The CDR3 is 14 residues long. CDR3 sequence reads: CASSFRPGGTEAFF. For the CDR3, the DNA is TGTGCCAGCAGTTTTAGGCCCGGCGGCACTGAAGCTTTCTTT.

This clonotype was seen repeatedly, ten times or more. The CDR3 DNA reads as TGTGCCAGCAGTGGGACGGCCGTTGGGAACACTGAAGCTTTCTTT. It yields the protein CASSGTAVGNTEAFF. The gene calls are TRBV6-1 and TRBJ1-1; D not certain. The V end was cut by 4 bases, the J end by 1 base, with 13 bases between. CDR1 is MNHNS and CDR2 is SASEGT in the germline V gene. The length of the CDR3 is 15 residues.

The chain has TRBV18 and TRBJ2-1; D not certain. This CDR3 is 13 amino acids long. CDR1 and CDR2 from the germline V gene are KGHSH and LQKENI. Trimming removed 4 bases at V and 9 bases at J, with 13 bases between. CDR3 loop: CASSLTALGEQFF. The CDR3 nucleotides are TGTGCCAGCTCACTGACGGCCCTTGGTGAGCAGTTCTTC.

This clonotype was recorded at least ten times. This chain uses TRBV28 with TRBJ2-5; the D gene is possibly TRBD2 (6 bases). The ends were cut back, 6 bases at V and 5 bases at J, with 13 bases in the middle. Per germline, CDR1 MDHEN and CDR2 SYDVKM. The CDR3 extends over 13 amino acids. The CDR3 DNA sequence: TGTGCCAGCAGCCCAGGGAGGAGTGAGACCCAGTACTTC. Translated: CASSPGRSETQYF.

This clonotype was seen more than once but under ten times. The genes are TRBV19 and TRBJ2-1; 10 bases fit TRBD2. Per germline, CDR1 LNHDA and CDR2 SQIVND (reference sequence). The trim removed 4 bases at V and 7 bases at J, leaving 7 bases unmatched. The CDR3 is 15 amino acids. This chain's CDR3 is CASSRTGLARNEQFF. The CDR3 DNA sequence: TGTGCCAGTAGTAGAACGGGACTAGCGAGAAATGAGCAGTTCTTC.

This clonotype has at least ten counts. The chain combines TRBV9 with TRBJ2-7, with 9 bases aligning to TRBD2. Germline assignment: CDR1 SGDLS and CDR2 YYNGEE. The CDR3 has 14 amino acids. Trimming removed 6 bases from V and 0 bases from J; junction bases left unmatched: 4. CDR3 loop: CASNEAGGSYEQYF. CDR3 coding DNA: TGTGCCAGCAATGAAGCGGGAGGCTCCTACGAGCAGTACTTC.

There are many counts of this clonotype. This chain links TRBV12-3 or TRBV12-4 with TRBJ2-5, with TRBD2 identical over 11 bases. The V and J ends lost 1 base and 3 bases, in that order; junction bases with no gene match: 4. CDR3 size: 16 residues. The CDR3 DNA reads TGTGCCAGCAGTTTAGGTAGCGGGAGGGCCGAAGAGACCCAGTACTTC. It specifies CASSLGSGRAEETQYF.

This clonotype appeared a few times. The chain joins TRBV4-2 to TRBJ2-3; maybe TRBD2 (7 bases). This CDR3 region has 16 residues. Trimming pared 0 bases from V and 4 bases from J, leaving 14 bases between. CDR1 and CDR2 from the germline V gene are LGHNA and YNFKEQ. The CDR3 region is CASSQDRAGAADTQYF. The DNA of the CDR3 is TGTGCCAGCAGCCAAGATAGGGCGGGGGCAGCAGATACGCAGTATTTT.

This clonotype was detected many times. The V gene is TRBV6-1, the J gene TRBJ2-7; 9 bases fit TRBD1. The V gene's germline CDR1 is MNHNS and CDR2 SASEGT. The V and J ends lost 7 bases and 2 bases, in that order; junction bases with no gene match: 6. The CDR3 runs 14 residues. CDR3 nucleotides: TGTGCCAGCATGCCGACAGGGGGGGCCTACGAGCAGTACTTC. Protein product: CASMPTGGAYEQYF.

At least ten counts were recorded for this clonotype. The CDR3 coding sequence is TGCAGTGCCACTCGACCCAACTATGGCTACACCTTC. It is translated as CSATRPNYGYTF. J is TRBJ1-2 and V is TRBV20-1; D call uncertain. Trimming cost V 6 bases and J 2 bases, with 10 bases left between them. Germline CDR1 reads DFQATT; CDR2 reads SNEGSKA (reference sequence). The CDR3 totals 12 residues.

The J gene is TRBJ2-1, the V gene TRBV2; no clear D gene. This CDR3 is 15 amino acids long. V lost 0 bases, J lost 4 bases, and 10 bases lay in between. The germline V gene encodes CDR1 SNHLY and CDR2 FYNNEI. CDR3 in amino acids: CASSEAPGFYNEQFF. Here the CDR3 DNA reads TGTGCCAGCAGTGAAGCCCCCGGCTTTTACAATGAGCAGTTCTTC.